Reported below is one T cell receptor beta chain. What it binds is not known. The study ran its PCR with 60 Vbeta and 13 Jbeta primers. Measured with immunoSEQ multiplex PCR; TCRdb has only the in-frame clones, and not every one. Of 150,000 to 200,000 clones in the sample, over 75% were seen once. Germline values: CDR1 MDHEN, CDR2 SYDVKM. V lost 6 bases, J lost 5 bases, and 15 bases stayed unmatched. The CDR3 sequence is 16 residues long. These data are taken from a study of cytomegalovirus exposure and HLA in healthy donors. Study-wide background: An early release of data contained roughly 86 million unique TCRs, which came from HLA-typed donors. Points from the study as a whole: Per a prior analysis, the majority of TCR beta V segments were productive roughly 87% or roughly 30% of the time. The study carried out a later analysis of TCR beta sequences. It associated approximately 15,000 of them with specific HLA alleles at a false discovery rate of 0.05. Follow-up analysis found HLA locus-dependent TCR association rates, highest for DRB1 and lowest for HLA-C.

Sequencing was performed on PBMCs. The source is a woman in her 50s in good health and CMV-seronegative. The genes are TRBV28 and TRBJ1-1, with 7 positions matching TRBD1. CDR3 DNA sequence: TGTGCCAGCAGGCTGACAGGGACTCGCCGAGGAACTGAAGCTTTCTTT. Residues: CASRLTGTRRGTEAFF.